The next 24 T cell receptor beta chains were all read from a single sample in a study of Graves' ophthalmopathy and Graves' hyperthyroidism. Using RNA transcripts, the TCR beta CDR3 regions were amplified. The authors performed first-round RT-PCR with HTBI primers and then a second-round multiplex PCR. Each CDR3 protein is one row after TCRdb ran MiXCR on the multiplex PCR reads. This table holds roughly 410,000 distinct CDR3 sequences, approximately 15% found once. The sequencing sample was made of peripheral blood. These receptors came from a woman aged 18-29 years with stable Graves' hyperthyroidism.

This clonotype was seen a single time. A much larger clone is a single base away; this may be a read error. The chain is built from TRBV11-2 and TRBJ1-2; D perhaps matches TRBD1 (5 bases). This CDR3 spans 13 amino acids. Germline V CDR1 and CDR2: SGHAT, FQNNGV. The CDR3 spells CVSSLGGARGYTF. The CDR3 DNA follows: TGTGTCAGCAGCTTAGGAGGGGCCCGCGGCTACACCTTC.

V is TRBV20-1 and J is TRBJ2-7; D remains unclear. V was cut by 3 bases and J by 4 bases, with 13 bases left in between. CDR1 DFQATT and CDR2 SNEGSKA come from the germline V gene (reference sequence). The CDR3 is 13 amino acids. The CDR3 coding sequence is TGCAGTGCTAGCCCCCCCGGCCGGTACGAGCAGTACTTC. Protein product: CSASPPGRYEQYF.

This clonotype is a singleton in its sample. Since a much larger clone is just one base distant, this may be a read error. The V call is TRBV19, the J call TRBJ1-6; unclear D gene. Germline CDR1 and CDR2: LNHDA and SQIVND (reference sequence). CDR3 length: 15 amino acids. In DNA form, the CDR3 reads TGTGCCAGTAGTATAGTCCCGACACCAGAGTCACACCTCCACTTT. The encoded protein is CASSIVPTPESHLHF.

Ten or more counts support this clonotype. The chain employs TRBV15 and TRBJ1-5; D not certain. V shed 0 bases and J shed 2 bases, with 14 bases lying between them. The CDR3 is 17 amino acids. Germline-derived CDR1 and CDR2 are LNHNV and YYDKDF (reference sequence). This chain's CDR3 is CATSRDPAGRGNQPQHF. As DNA, the CDR3 is TGTGCCACCAGCAGAGATCCGGCAGGTCGGGGCAATCAGCCCCAGCATTTT.

This clonotype appeared a few times. One end of the junction does not line up with germline, which may come from a read error. V and J are TRBV7-2 and TRBJ1-2; D remains unclear. CDR1 SGHTA and CDR2 FQGNSA come from the germline V gene. The CDR3 is made up of 11 amino acids. The CDR3 DNA is TGTGCCAGTAGCTTCCAGGTCAACTACACCTTC. It codes for CASSFQVNYTF.

The V gene is TRBV14, the J gene TRBJ1-2, with a tentative D call TRBD1 (5 bases). Germline V lookup: CDR1 SGHDN, CDR2 FVKESK. CDR3 length: 13 residues. V lost 4 bases, J lost 8 bases, and 14 bases lay in between. The CDR3 reads CASSLSWGRGYTF. The CDR3 DNA follows: TGTGCCAGCAGCCTCTCCTGGGGCAGGGGCTACACCTTC.

In its sample, this clonotype was seen many times. The gene calls are TRBV12-3 or TRBV12-4 and TRBJ2-2, with D perhaps given as TRBD1 or TRBD2 (5 bases each). Trimming cost V 11 bases and J 2 bases, with 15 bases left between them. CDR3 size: 14 residues. The CDR3 sequence is CAAGPGPNTGELFF. In DNA, the CDR3 is TGTGCCGCCGGACCGGGGCCTAACACCGGGGAGCTGTTTTTT.

This clonotype was counted at least ten times. The CDR3 nucleotides read TGTGCCAGTAGTAACCCCCGGCAGTCTGGAAACACCATATATTTT. This codes for CASSNPRQSGNTIYF. The rearrangement joins TRBV19 to TRBJ1-3; no clear D gene. The CDR3 totals 15 residues. Germline V CDR1 and CDR2: LNHDA, SQIVND (reference sequence). V was trimmed by 4 bases and J by 1 base, leaving 11 bases between them.

The CDR3 nucleotides read TGTGCCAGCAGCCGGGCCGGGACAGAAAGCACTGAAGCTTTCTTT. As protein: CASSRAGTESTEAFF. The chain joins TRBV3-1 to TRBJ1-1, with TRBD1 matching 7 bases. CDR1 is LGHDT, CDR2 YNNKEL, per germline (reference sequence). The CDR3 is 15 amino acids. V lost 4 bases and J lost 4; bases outside the gene matches: 9.

This rearrangement joins TRBV7-2 to TRBJ2-7; maybe TRBD1 (7 bases). There are 13 residues in the CDR3. Germline V gene data show CDR1 as SGHTA and CDR2 as FQGNSA. Trimming shortened V by 7 bases and J by 5 bases, and 15 bases separated the two germline ends. CDR3 residues: CASTHRGGNEQYF. As DNA, the CDR3 is TGTGCCAGCACACACAGGGGAGGCAACGAGCAGTACTTC.

V and J are TRBV12-3 or TRBV12-4 and TRBJ2-7; 8 bases align to TRBD1. CDR3 length equals 14 residues. Germline trimming cut 2 bases from V and 3 bases from J; bases unmatched to any gene: 3. The CDR3 sequence is CASSLWDRNYEQYF. The CDR3 DNA reads as TGTGCCAGCAGTTTATGGGACAGGAACTACGAGCAGTACTTC.

This clonotype was detected many times. The V call is TRBV7-2, the J call TRBJ2-3; D remains unclear. Germline V gene lookup returns CDR1 SGHTA and CDR2 FQGNSA. V lost 2 bases and J 5 bases, leaving 11 bases between the germline ends. The CDR3 runs to 14 residues. This chain's CDR3 is CASSLRPAVDTQYF. DNA of the CDR3: TGTGCCAGCAGCTTAAGACCCGCTGTAGATACGCAGTATTTT.

The table lists this clonotype with many counts. The chain combines TRBV2 with TRBJ1-5; D is ambiguous. Germline V gene sequence: CDR1 SNHLY, CDR2 FYNNEI. This CDR3 spans 14 amino acids. The V end was cut by 6 bases, the J end by 2 bases, with 11 bases between. This CDR3 is CASRVDGRNQPQHF. CDR3 bases: TGTGCCAGCAGGGTGGACGGACGCAATCAGCCCCAGCATTTT.

The table lists this clonotype with many counts. The V and J genes are TRBV20-1 and TRBJ1-2; maybe TRBD1 (5 bases). V lost 6 bases and J 3 bases, leaving 14 bases between the germline ends. CDR1 is DFQATT, CDR2 SNEGSKA, per germline (reference sequence). The CDR3 sequence is 13 residues long. The CDR3 sequence is CSANQGKDYGYTF. CDR3 coding DNA: TGCAGTGCAAACCAGGGAAAAGACTATGGCTACACCTTC.

This clonotype has a count of ten or more. The chain has TRBV2 and TRBJ1-5; D is uncertain. The CDR3 runs 13 residues. The germline CDR1 and CDR2 sequences are SNHLY and FYNNEI. Trimming pared 3 bases from V and 3 bases from J, leaving 6 bases between. The CDR3 sequence: CASSDRINQPQHF. The DNA of the CDR3 is TGTGCCAGCAGTGACCGCATCAATCAGCCCCAGCATTTT.

This clonotype was picked up many times. V gene TRBV6-1 combines with J gene TRBJ1-1; D gene ambiguous. The CDR3 runs to 15 residues. V shed 4 bases and J shed 3 bases, with 15 bases lying between them. Germline V gene sequence: CDR1 MNHNS, CDR2 SASEGT. DNA of the CDR3: TGTGCCAGCAGTGGCATAAGGGTCCGCCACACTGAAGCTTTCTTT. Its protein product is CASSGIRVRHTEAFF.

A remark on this clonotype: This CDR3 is missing its conserved last phenylalanine or tryptophan, likely due to a read error. The chain uses TRBV24-1 and TRBJ2-2; D is perhaps TRBD1 or TRBD2 (5 bases each). This CDR3 contains 13 residues. In germline, CDR1 is KGHDR, CDR2 SFDVKD. V shed 7 bases and J shed 11 bases, with 16 bases lying between them. The CDR3 reads CATRSGSFSELFL. CDR3 in DNA: TGTGCCACCAGGTCAGGGAGCTTCTCTGAGCTGTTTTTG.

This clonotype has a count of ten or more. J is TRBJ2-7 and V is TRBV12-3 or TRBV12-4, with 8 positions matching TRBD1. The CDR3 has 13 residues. Unmatched junction bases numbered 4, after V lost 3 bases and J lost 6 bases. The CDR3 DNA sequence: TGTGCCAGCAGTTTGGGAGACAGGGGCGAGCAGTACTTC. Protein sequence: CASSLGDRGEQYF.

In its sample, this clonotype was seen many times. The chain carries TRBV2 and TRBJ1-1; TRBD1 matches 8 bases. This CDR3 spans 15 amino acids. Germline assignment: CDR1 SNHLY and CDR2 FYNNEI. V gave up 1 base and J gave up 4 bases; unmatched junction bases: 5. The CDR3 is CASSEGQGATTEAFF. The CDR3 DNA is TGTGCCAGCAGTGAAGGTCAGGGGGCTACCACTGAAGCTTTCTTT. The complete variable domain, with remaining parts taken from reference TRBV2 and TRBJ1-1, reads EPEVTQTPSHQVTQMGQEVILRCVPISNHLYFYWYRQILGQKVEFLVSFYNNEISEKSEIFDDQFSVERPDGSNFTLKIRSTKLEDSAMYFCASSEGQGATTEAFFGQGTRLTVV.

This clonotype occurred many times. The chain employs TRBV12-3 or TRBV12-4 and TRBJ2-2, with D perhaps assigned TRBD1 or TRBD2 (5 bases each). The CDR3 sequence is 14 residues long. The V and J ends lost 11 bases and 4 bases respectively, with 17 bases between them. DNA for the CDR3: TGTGCCGCAGGGAGCGCTTCGGTCACCGGGGAGCTGTTTTTT. Translation: CAAGSASVTGELFF.

This clonotype was seen more than once but under ten times. The chain recombines TRBV7-2 with TRBJ1-2; D unresolved. The length of the CDR3 is 14 residues. CDR1 SGHTA and CDR2 FQGNSA come from the germline V gene. V dropped 2 bases and J dropped 7 bases, with 14 bases sitting between them. The CDR3 bases are TGTGCCAGCAGCTTAAGTGGGGAAGAAGCTGGCTACACCTTC. This codes for CASSLSGEEAGYTF.

This clonotype showed up many times. The chain combines TRBV20-1 with TRBJ1-2; D is possibly TRBD1 (6 bases). This CDR3 contains 14 residues. Trimming took off 0 bases at V and 8 bases at J, with 16 bases between the two ends. The germline gives CDR1 DFQATT, CDR2 SNEGSKA (reference sequence). The CDR3 here is CSARDPPPTGGYTF. The CDR3 nucleotides are TGCAGTGCTAGAGATCCCCCGCCGACAGGCGGCTACACCTTC.

This clonotype was picked up many times. The rearrangement joins TRBV6-5 to TRBJ2-2; D call uncertain. CDR3 length: 13 residues. The V and J ends lost 2 bases and 7 bases respectively, with 8 bases between them. Germline CDR1 reads MNHEY; CDR2 reads SVGAGI. The CDR3 spells CASSYDVNGELFF. The CDR3 DNA reads as TGTGCCAGCAGTTACGATGTAAACGGGGAGCTGTTTTTT.

This clonotype was observed at least ten times. The J gene is TRBJ1-1, the V gene TRBV27; perhaps TRBD1 as D (5 bases). The germline gives CDR1 MNHEY, CDR2 SMNVEV (reference sequence). Deletions cut 1 base from V and 3 bases from J, with 21 bases between. This CDR3 is 18 amino acids long. This CDR3 is CASSLYGGGGPPHTEAFF. The CDR3 bases are TGTGCCAGCAGTTTATATGGCGGGGGAGGGCCCCCCCACACTGAAGCTTTCTTT.